This TCR beta chain is drawn from a study of blood T cells in healthy people across ages. The use of a sample-barcoded 5' primer and a J-beta primer mix characterized a second PCR of roughly 7 to 11 cycles. Via MiXCR, TCRdb re-called the 5' RACE reads, giving one row per CDR3 protein. The sample has roughly 560,000 distinct CDR3 sequences, 24% seen once. Looked up from germline, CDR1 is SEHNR and CDR2 is FQNEAQ (reference sequence). The V end was cut by 4 bases, the J end by 3 bases, with 9 bases between. The CDR3 runs to 13 residues. Samples had at least 6.5 million PBMCs isolated from them. This same sample was also taken into another study, of T cells of mothers and their children. That study reports: Every mother supplied over 9 million TCR beta CDR3 reads and every child 2.5 million to 3.5 million. Inherited differences only slightly affect thymic shaping of TCR recombination output. The authors identified no persistent microchimeric T cell clones.

The receptor's source is a boy under 18 in good health. This rearrangement joins TRBV7-9 to TRBJ2-5, with D possibly TRBD2 on 6 matching bases. The sequencing sample was made of blood. CDR3 amino acids: CASSSRGKETQYF. DNA of the CDR3: TGTGCCAGCAGCTCCCGGGGGAAAGAGACCCAGTACTTC.